This T cell receptor beta chain was recovered during a study of cytotoxic CD8 clonotypes in ibrutinib-treated CLL. As concerns this clone: Its antigen is still unknown.

General study points: Contraction or stability on treatment characterized the public clonotypes, which were uncommon.

Assay: immunoSEQ multiplex PCR; the TCRdb copy retains only in-frame clones and omits some. Among about 68,000 clones listed, about 63% were seen once. Germline V gene data show CDR1 as SNHLY and CDR2 as FYNNEI. V lost 8 bases and J lost 5; bases outside the gene matches: 1. The length of the CDR3 is 12 residues. The chain uses TRBV2 and TRBJ1-5; 9 bases are shared with TRBD1. The sequenced sample was PBMCs, obtained after 12 months of ibrutinib treatment. The TCR originated in a human donor with chronic lymphocytic leukemia. CDR3 loop: CASRDRDQPQHF. Here the CDR3 DNA reads TGTGCCAGCCGGGACAGGGATCAGCCCCAGCATTTT.